A selection of T cell receptor beta chains follows, all from one sample in a study of shared T cell receptors in the human thymus. Method: immunoSEQ multiplex PCR; TCRdb's copy keeps in-frame clones and lacks some. The table shows approximately 760,000 clones, with roughly 85% occurring only once. This sample was shared with a second study, whose subject was human thymus T cells.

Sequencing used thymocytes. The receptors stem from a girl in the first two years of life with a congenital heart defect. The CDR3 runs from the conserved cysteine through the conserved F or W. Fields, in order: J gene, D gene, CDR3 length, clone size, V gene, CDR3 DNA, CDR3 protein. The D gene is left open where the match is weak. Clone size is shown for a subset of rows, as once, few, many or a class of expanded clone.

TRBJ1-3	-	19	-	TRBV7-9	TGTGCCAGCAGCTGGGGGAGGGGCAGGCCAAAAGGCCCTGGAAACACCATATATTTT	CASSWGRGRPKGPGNTIYF
TRBJ1-1	-	17	-	TRBV5-1	TGCGCCAGCAGCTTGGAGCTTTTAGGGGAACTGAACACTGAAGCTTTCTTT	CASSLELLGELNTEAFF
TRBJ1-4	-	14	-	TRBV6-5	TGTGCCAGCAGTTATACGGGAACTAATGAAAAACTGTTTTTT	CASSYTGTNEKLFF
TRBJ1-2	TRBD1	16	-	TRBV5-1	TGCGCCAGCAGCTTGGCCAAAGGGGACAGATTCTATGGCTACACCTTC	CASSLAKGDRFYGYTF
TRBJ1-1	-	13	-	TRBV6-5	TGTGCCAGCAATGGACAATCGAACACTGAAGCTTTCTTT	CASNGQSNTEAFF
TRBJ2-5	TRBD2	16	-	TRBV6-1	TGTGCCAGCAGCGAAAGGACTAGCGGTCATCAAGAGACCCAGTACTTC	CASSERTSGHQETQYF
TRBJ1-4	-	14	-	TRBV6-6	TGTGCCAGCATAAAACCAGGGTTTAATGAAAAACTGTTTTTT	CASIKPGFNEKLFF
TRBJ2-2	TRBD1	21	-	TRBV7-8	TGTGCCAGCAGCTTAGCGTTTGGGACAGGGGGGGAACTACTTAACACCGGGGAGCTGTTTTTT	CASSLAFGTGGELLNTGELFF
TRBJ1-4	-	15	-	TRBV5-5	TGTGCCAGCAGCTACTTAGGACAGAGGGATGAAAAACTGTTTTTT	CASSYLGQRDEKLFF
TRBJ1-2	-	16	-	TRBV7-8	TGTGCCAGCAGCTTAGCGATTCCCAGGCGCTCCGATGGCTACACCTTC	CASSLAIPRRSDGYTF
TRBJ1-2	-	17	once	TRBV5-8	TGTGCCAGCAGCTTAACTGGACAACCCGTCCCCATCTATGGCTACACCTTC	CASSLTGQPVPIYGYTF
TRBJ1-2	-	13	-	TRBV27	TGTGCCAGCAGTCCTAATTCCCAAAATGGCTACACCTTC	CASSPNSQNGYTF
TRBJ1-2	-	16	-	TRBV14	TGTGCCAGCAGCCAAGAATCTTGGGTAGGGGAATATGGCTACACCTTC	CASSQESWVGEYGYTF
TRBJ1-1	-	15	-	TRBV6-1	TGTGCCAGCAGCCTTAGGGGAGGGGGTAACACTGAAGCTTTCTTT	CASSLRGGGNTEAFF
TRBJ1-1	-	15	-	TRBV6-4	TGTGCCAGCAGTGTTGTCGGGGGGCAGAACACTGAAGCTTTCTTT	CASSVVGGQNTEAFF
TRBJ2-7	-	16	-	TRBV4-1	TGCGCCAGCAGCCAAGACCAAGGGGGGGATAGATACGAGCAGTACTTC	CASSQDQGGDRYEQYF
TRBJ1-2	TRBD1	18	-	TRBV5-4	TGTGCCAGCAGGCCGACTGGGACAGGACCCTCCGTGGGATATGGCTACACCTTC	CASRPTGTGPSVGYGYTF
TRBJ2-1	TRBD2	15	-	TRBV27	TGTGCCAGCAGTCCCGGACTAGCTTTCCACAATGAGCAGTTCTTC	CASSPGLAFHNEQFF
TRBJ1-1	TRBD1	16	once	TRBV7-2	TGTGCCAGCAGCTTAAGGACAGGTTTCATGAACACTGAAGCTTTCTTT	CASSLRTGFMNTEAFF
TRBJ1-1	-	17	-	TRBV25-1	TGTGCCAGCAGTGAACGGGGGTGGGGTGGAAAGAACACTGAAGCTTTCTTT	CASSERGWGGKNTEAFF
TRBJ2-1	TRBD2	16	-	TRBV7-9	TGTGCCAGCAGCTTAGCTCCGGGGGGGCCTTACAATGAGCAGTTCTTC	CASSLAPGGPYNEQFF
TRBJ2-5	TRBD1	16	-	TRBV6-5	TGTGCCAGCAGTTACTCCCCGGACAGGAACCAAGAGACCCAGTACTTC	CASSYSPDRNQETQYF
TRBJ1-2	TRBD1	15	few	TRBV7-9	TGTGCCAGCAGAAATAGGGACAGGGGAGTCGATGGCTACACCTTC	CASRNRDRGVDGYTF
TRBJ1-1	-	14	-	TRBV6-5	TGTGCCACCAGGGACACGGGTCCGCCCGCTGAAGCTTTCTTT	CATRDTGPPAEAFF
TRBJ1-1	-	13	-	TRBV6-1	TGTGCCCACGAGGGGGGGCAGAACACTGAAGCTTTCTTT	CAHEGGQNTEAFF
TRBJ1-5	TRBD1	15	-	TRBV7-9	TGTGCCAGCAGTACCGGACAGGCAAGGGGTCAGCCCCAGCATTTT	CASSTGQARGQPQHF
TRBJ1-1	-	11	few	TRBV11-2	TGTGCCAGCAGCCAGCGGGCCGGAGCTTTCTTT	CASSQRAGAFF
TRBJ1-6	-	23	-	TRBV18	TGTGCCAGCTCACCAATGTCCACGCATGGCACGGCAGGTGGGGGGGGCGATAATTCACCCCTCCACTTT	CASSPMSTHGTAGGGGDNSPLHF
TRBJ2-1	TRBD2	18	-	TRBV11-3	TGTGCCAGCAGCTTAGCCTCCGGTGGACTAGCGACCCACAATGAGCAGTTCTTC	CASSLASGGLATHNEQFF
TRBJ2-1	TRBD2	16	-	TRBV4-3	TGCGCCAGCAGCCACGGACTAGCGGGGGCCTACAATGAGCAGTTCTTC	CASSHGLAGAYNEQFF
TRBJ2-2	-	15	-	TRBV15	TGTGCCACCAGCAGACCGGGAGCTAACACCGGGGAGCTGTTTTTT	CATSRPGANTGELFF
TRBJ1-2	TRBD1	15	few	TRBV6-5	TGTGCCAGCAGTTACTCTGGACAGGGTGGCTATGGCTACACCTTC	CASSYSGQGGYGYTF
TRBJ2-7	TRBD1	15	-	TRBV9	TGTGCCAGCAGCGTCACCGGGACAGGGGACTACGAGCAGTACTTC	CASSVTGTGDYEQYF
TRBJ1-2	TRBD1	14	-	TRBV6-1	TGTGCCAGCAGCGATCGGACAGGCCGTGGGGGCTACACCTTC	CASSDRTGRGGYTF
TRBJ2-3	TRBD1	16	-	TRBV28	TGTGCCAGCAGTTCAGGTCCGGACAGGGACACAGATACGCAGTATTTT	CASSSGPDRDTDTQYF
TRBJ1-1	-	18	-	TRBV14	TGTGCCAGCAGCCCCAAGAATCGAACGTCGGGGATGAACACTGAAGCTTTCTTT	CASSPKNRTSGMNTEAFF
TRBJ2-3	-	13	-	TRBV19	TGTGCCAGTAGTATAACGGGGGAAGATACGCAGTATTTT	CASSITGEDTQYF
TRBJ2-7	-	14	-	TRBV4-1	TGCGCCAGCAGCCAATTGGAGGGGAGAAGCGAGCAGTACTTC	CASSQLEGRSEQYF
TRBJ1-1	-	16	-	TRBV10-2	TGCGCCAGCAGTGAGTTCGCCCATTACGGGGGTACTGAAGCTTTCTTT	CASSEFAHYGGTEAFF
TRBJ2-1	TRBD1	14	-	TRBV5-4	TGTGCCAGCAGCCAGACAGGGGGTAACAATGAGCAGTTCTTC	CASSQTGGNNEQFF
TRBJ2-4	-	15	-	TRBV7-2	TGTGCCAGCAGCTTTAACGAACTAGCCAAAAACATTCAGTACTTC	CASSFNELAKNIQYF
TRBJ1-1	-	12	-	TRBV7-9	TGTGCCAGCAGCTACTGGTCCACTGAAGCTTTCTTT	CASSYWSTEAFF
TRBJ2-1	-	17	-	TRBV14	TGTGCCAGCAGCCGTCGGACTGTTCCATTTTCCTACAATGAGCAGTTCTTC	CASSRRTVPFSYNEQFF
TRBJ1-2	-	13	-	TRBV5-1	TGCGCCAGCAGCCAAACGAAGACGGGTGGCTACACCTTC	CASSQTKTGGYTF
TRBJ2-5	TRBD2	16	-	TRBV6-6	TGTGCCAGCAGACCCCCCGCGGGGGGCCTCCAAGAGACCCAGTACTTC	CASRPPAGGLQETQYF
TRBJ1-6	-	14	once	TRBV13	TGTGCCAGCAGCGCCGGGCAGGGAACCTCCCCCCTCCACTTT	CASSAGQGTSPLHF
TRBJ2-7	-	14	-	TRBV25-1	TGTGCCAGCTCTGACAATTCACCCTCCTACGAGCAGTACTTC	CASSDNSPSYEQYF
TRBJ1-3	-	21	-	TRBV4-1	TGCGCCAGCAGCCAAGTTTGGGGTTGGGGATATAAGGGGAACTCTGGAAACACCATATATTTT	CASSQVWGWGYKGNSGNTIYF
TRBJ1-4	-	14	-	TRBV2	TGTGCCAGCAGGACCAGACAGTCTAATGAAAAACTGTTTTTT	CASRTRQSNEKLFF
TRBJ1-1	-	15	-	TRBV2	TGTGCCAGCAGAGATCGCCGGGAGGGGAACACTGAAGCTTTCTTT	CASRDRREGNTEAFF
TRBJ2-7	-	19	-	TRBV5-1	TGCGCCAGCAGCTTCTGGTTGAGGCGGGACAGAGTCTTCTCCTACGAGCAGTACTTC	CASSFWLRRDRVFSYEQYF
TRBJ1-2	TRBD1	19	-	TRBV14	TGTGCCAGCAGCCAAGATAGACAGACAGGGGATCTCGGCGGGCCGGGCTACACCTTC	CASSQDRQTGDLGGPGYTF
TRBJ2-3	TRBD2	19	-	TRBV7-2	TGTGCCAGCAGCTACCAACCCCCGGGACTAGCGGGGGGGCGAGATACGCAGTATTTT	CASSYQPPGLAGGRDTQYF
TRBJ1-5	-	17	-	TRBV4-3	TGCGCCAGCAGCCAAGAGTCCTGGACAGTTAGCAATCAGCCCCAGCATTTT	CASSQESWTVSNQPQHF
TRBJ2-1	TRBD2	20	few	TRBV2	TGTGCCAGCAGTGAAGTAAGGACTAGCGGGGGCGAAAATAAGTGCAATGAGCAGTTCTTC	CASSEVRTSGGENKCNEQFF
TRBJ1-6	-	20	-	TRBV28	TGTGCCAGCAGTTCGGGGGTTGGAGCGTTCTTTTGGGTATATAATTCACCCCTCCACTTT	CASSSGVGAFFWVYNSPLHF
TRBJ1-6	-	15	once	TRBV18	TGTGCCAGCTCACCCGACGCAGAGACAGTTTCACCCCTCCACTTT	CASSPDAETVSPLHF
TRBJ2-3	-	16	-	TRBV10-3	TGTGCCATCAGTCTGGGGGGGACAGGCGGCACAGATACGCAGTATTTT	CAISLGGTGGTDTQYF
TRBJ2-1	-	17	-	TRBV7-9	TGTGCCAGCAGCGTAGACGAAGCCATTACCTTCTACAATGAGCAGTTCTTC	CASSVDEAITFYNEQFF